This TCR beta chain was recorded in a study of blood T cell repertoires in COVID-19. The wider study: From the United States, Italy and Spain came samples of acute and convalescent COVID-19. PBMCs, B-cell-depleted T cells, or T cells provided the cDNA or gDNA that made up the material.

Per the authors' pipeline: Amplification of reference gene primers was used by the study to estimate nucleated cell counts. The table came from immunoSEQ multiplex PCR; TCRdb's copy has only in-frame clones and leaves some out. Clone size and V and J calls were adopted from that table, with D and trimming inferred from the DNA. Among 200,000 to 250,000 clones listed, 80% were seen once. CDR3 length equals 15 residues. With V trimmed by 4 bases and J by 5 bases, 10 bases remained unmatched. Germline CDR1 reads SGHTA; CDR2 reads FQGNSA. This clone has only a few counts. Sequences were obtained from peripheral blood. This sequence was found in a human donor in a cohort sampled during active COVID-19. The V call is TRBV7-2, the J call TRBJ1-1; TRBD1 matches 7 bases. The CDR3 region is CASSWGQPGTTEAFF. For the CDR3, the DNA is TGTGCCAGCAGCTGGGGACAGCCGGGAACAACTGAAGCTTTCTTT.